Listed below are T cell receptor beta chains from one sample, sequenced in a study of OX40 agonist ivuxolimab in advanced cancers. Sequencing was performed with immunoSEQ multiplex PCR; in TCRdb, only in-frame clones are kept and a portion is missing. Here the sample spans 69,000 or so clones, approximately 89% being singletons. The sequenced sample was CD4+ or CD8+ T cells sorted from blood, obtained in a trial of the OX40 agonist ivuxolimab. The source is an adult with an advanced solid tumor such as melanoma, head and neck, liver or kidney cancer. CDR3s include the opening cysteine and the closing phenylalanine or tryptophan. D genes are given only for firm matches. Some rows have no size entry. The others give once, few or many, or a class for an expanded clone.

CDR3 protein | CDR3 DNA | clone size | J gene | V gene | D gene
CASSLELWTGPWNEQFF | TGTGCCAGCAGCTTGGAGCTCTGGACAGGGCCTTGGAATGAGCAGTTCTTC | once | TRBJ2-1 | TRBV5-6 | TRBD1
CAIRTGSGELFF | TGTGCCATCAGGACAGGGTCCGGGGAGCTGTTTTTT | . | TRBJ2-2 | TRBV10-3 | TRBD1
CASSLIPFLSEAFF | TGTGCCAGCAGCTTAATCCCCTTTCTATCTGAAGCTTTCTTT | . | TRBJ1-1 | TRBV7-8 | .
CASSYRGGSTYEQYF | TGTGCCAGCAGTTACCGGGGGGGTTCAACGTACGAGCAGTACTTC | . | TRBJ2-7 | TRBV6-5 | TRBD2
CASSPPRGNSNYGYTF | TGTGCCAGCTCACCACCGAGGGGAAACTCTAACTATGGCTACACCTTC | few | TRBJ1-2 | TRBV18 | .
CASSWTGELFF | TGTGCCAGCAGCTGGACAGGGGAGCTGTTTTTT | . | TRBJ2-2 | TRBV6-6 | .
CASSQWQGLDNEQFF | TGTGCCAGCAGCCAATGGCAGGGGTTGGACAATGAGCAGTTCTTC | . | TRBJ2-1 | TRBV16 | .
CASSRPASMNTEAFF | TGTGCCAGCAGTCGCCCGGCATCTATGAACACTGAAGCTTTCTTT | few | TRBJ1-1 | TRBV6-6 | .
CASSPRRETSYGYTF | TGTGCCAGCAGCCCTCGCAGGGAAACATCCTATGGCTACACCTTC | . | TRBJ1-2 | TRBV11-2 | .
CASSISGRGNYEQYF | TGTGCCAGCAGTATCTCTGGCAGGGGAAACTACGAGCAGTACTTC | . | TRBJ2-7 | TRBV6-1 | .
CASGPGGGVLYEQYF | TGCGCCAGCGGTCCAGGCGGGGGGGTTCTCTACGAGCAGTACTTC | . | TRBJ2-7 | TRBV5-1 | TRBD2
CASKLAGGQTQYF | TGTGCCAGCAAGCTAGCGGGGGGTCAGACCCAGTACTTC | . | TRBJ2-5 | TRBV6-5 | TRBD2
CASSFLHEQYF | TGTGCCAGCAGCTTCTTACACGAGCAGTACTTC | . | TRBJ2-7 | TRBV5-6 | .
CASSQTGVGETQYF | TGCGCCAGCAGCCAGACAGGGGTCGGAGAGACCCAGTACTTC | . | TRBJ2-5 | TRBV4-1 | TRBD1
CASSLADPAGELFF | TGTGCCAGCAGCTTGGCCGACCCGGCCGGGGAGCTGTTTTTT | . | TRBJ2-2 | TRBV5-4 | .
CASSLGEGYGYTF | TGTGCCAGCAGTCTGGGGGAGGGCTATGGCTACACCTTC | few | TRBJ1-2 | TRBV6-5 | .
CASTRGVDEQYF | TGCGCCAGCACACGGGGGGTTGACGAGCAGTACTTC | . | TRBJ2-7 | TRBV10-2 | TRBD2
CASSPKGTDLFYGYTF | TGTGCCAGCTCACCAAAAGGGACAGACCTTTTCTATGGCTACACCTTC | . | TRBJ1-2 | TRBV18 | TRBD1
CASREQGWENGYTF | TGTGCCAGCAGGGAACAGGGTTGGGAAAATGGCTACACCTTC | . | TRBJ1-2 | TRBV6-5 | .
CASRDPNTGELFF | TGTGCCAGCAGGGACCCGAACACCGGGGAGCTGTTTTTT | . | TRBJ2-2 | TRBV6-5 | .
CASSGRLAGGKGNTIYF | TGTGCCAGCAGTGGAAGACTCGCAGGGGGCAAAGGAAACACCATATATTTT | . | TRBJ1-3 | TRBV6-1 | TRBD1
CASSEVDAAYSNQPQHF | TGTGCCAGCAGTGAAGTAGATGCGGCGTATAGCAATCAGCCCCAGCATTTT | . | TRBJ1-5 | TRBV2 | .
CASSIPGNEQFF | TGCGCCAGCAGCATCCCCGGTAATGAGCAGTTCTTC | . | TRBJ2-1 | TRBV5-1 | .
CSASTGLGKIMDYGYTF | TGCAGCGCCTCCACAGGGTTGGGAAAGATTATGGATTATGGCTACACCTTC | . | TRBJ1-2 | TRBV29-1 | .
CASSPPGQGMAQHF | TGTGCCAGCAGTCCCCCGGGACAGGGCATGGCCCAGCATTTT | . | TRBJ1-5 | TRBV2 | TRBD1
CASLRGTGGTGELFF | TGTGCCAGCCTCCGCGGGACAGGGGGCACCGGGGAGCTGTTTTTT | . | TRBJ2-2 | TRBV6-6 | TRBD1
CASSPGGLLEKLFF | TGTGCCAGCAGCCCCGGGGGGCTTTTGGAAAAACTGTTTTTT | . | TRBJ1-4 | TRBV6-5 | .
CASTQSSIQETQYF | TGCGCCAGCACGCAGAGTTCGATTCAAGAGACCCAGTACTTC | . | TRBJ2-5 | TRBV10-2 | .
CASSPVGLYGYTF | TGTGCCAGCAGCCCTGTGGGCCTCTATGGCTACACCTTC | . | TRBJ1-2 | TRBV7-8 | .
CASSRQGAVQETQYF | TGTGCCAGTAGTAGACAGGGCGCTGTCCAAGAGACCCAGTACTTC | . | TRBJ2-5 | TRBV19 | TRBD1
CASSVGLPDSSGNTIYF | TGTGCCAGCAGCGTAGGCCTTCCAGACAGCTCTGGAAACACCATATATTTT | . | TRBJ1-3 | TRBV9 | .
CASSLTASGGQETQYF | TGCGCCAGCAGCTTGACGGCTAGCGGGGGGCAAGAGACCCAGTACTTC | few | TRBJ2-5 | TRBV5-1 | TRBD2
CASSSGTDTQYF | TGTGCCAGCAGCTCGGGCACAGATACGCAGTATTTT | . | TRBJ2-3 | TRBV7-9 | .
CASRGPGFNYGYTF | TGTGCCAGCAGGGGCCCGGGTTTCAACTATGGCTACACCTTC | . | TRBJ1-2 | TRBV27 | .
CASSSVTVQNIQYF | TGTGCCAGCAGTTCTGTGACAGTACAAAACATTCAGTACTTC | . | TRBJ2-4 | TRBV2 | .
CASSLRQGGAETQYF | TGTGCCAGCAGCTTGCGACAAGGGGGAGCAGAGACCCAGTACTTC | . | TRBJ2-5 | TRBV5-6 | .
CASKGTGLTGELFF | TGCGCCAGCAAGGGGACAGGGCTAACCGGGGAGCTGTTTTTT | . | TRBJ2-2 | TRBV10-1 | TRBD1
CASTFTAATYSPLHF | TGTGCCAGCACCTTCACGGCGGCAACCTATTCACCCCTCCACTTT | . | TRBJ1-6 | TRBV7-9 | .
CASSPPSMGDTIYF | TGTGCCAGCTCACCTCCGAGTATGGGAGACACCATATATTTT | . | TRBJ1-3 | TRBV18 | .
CASSPNNQETQYF | TGTGCCAGCTCACCAAACAACCAAGAGACCCAGTACTTC | . | TRBJ2-5 | TRBV18 | .
CATSRDEWTESYEQYF | TGTGCCACCAGCAGAGACGAGTGGACAGAAAGTTACGAGCAGTACTTC | few | TRBJ2-7 | TRBV15 | .
CASSSTTGLADTQYF | TGTGCCAGCAGCTCAACGACAGGGCTGGCAGATACGCAGTATTTT | . | TRBJ2-3 | TRBV7-8 | TRBD1
CASSVQGTSEQYF | TGTGCCAGCAGCGTACAGGGTACCTCCGAGCAGTACTTC | . | TRBJ2-7 | TRBV9 | .
CASSAVAMTQLGDIQYF | TGTGCCAGCAGCGCAGTGGCGATGACCCAACTGGGAGACATTCAGTACTTC | once | TRBJ2-4 | TRBV9 | .
CASSSNEGWTGELFF | TGTGCCAGCAGCTCAAACGAGGGGTGGACCGGGGAGCTGTTTTTT | once | TRBJ2-2 | TRBV7-2 | .
CATSRGGAGEEKLFF | TGTGCCACCAGCAGAGGGGGGGCAGGGGAGGAAAAACTGTTTTTT | . | TRBJ1-4 | TRBV15 | .
CASSLGLAGEYNEQFF | TGCGCCAGCAGCTTGGGACTAGCGGGGGAGTACAATGAGCAGTTCTTC | . | TRBJ2-1 | TRBV5-1 | TRBD2
CAISVPDISSYNEQFF | TGTGCCATCTCAGTCCCGGACATCAGCTCCTACAATGAGCAGTTCTTC | . | TRBJ2-1 | TRBV28 | .
CAWKGNEKLFF | TGTGCCTGGAAGGGGAATGAAAAACTGTTTTTT | few | TRBJ1-4 | TRBV30 | .
CASSNRDRFNYGYTF | TGTGCCAGCAGCAACCGGGACAGGTTTAACTATGGCTACACCTTC | . | TRBJ1-2 | TRBV5-6 | TRBD1
CASSIGTGGVTEAFF | TGTGCCAGCAGCATAGGGACAGGGGGGGTCACTGAAGCTTTCTTT | . | TRBJ1-1 | TRBV7-9 | TRBD1
CASSRQAMTPQHF | TGTGCCAGCAGCCGACAGGCCATGACGCCCCAGCATTTT | once | TRBJ1-5 | TRBV5-4 | .
CASKGVNYGYTF | TGTGCCAGCAAGGGGGTTAACTATGGCTACACCTTC | few | TRBJ1-2 | TRBV27 | .
CASRHLGFSTEAFF | TGTGCCAGTAGGCATCTAGGATTCAGCACTGAAGCTTTCTTT | . | TRBJ1-1 | TRBV19 | .
CAASESNQPQHF | TGTGCCGCATCAGAGAGCAATCAGCCCCAGCATTTT | once | TRBJ1-5 | TRBV10-3 | .
CASRPQGSSGGYTF | TGTGCCAGCAGACCCCAGGGATCATCTGGTGGCTACACCTTC | . | TRBJ1-2 | TRBV7-2 | .
CASSEWDSYNEQFF | TGTGCCAGCAGTGAATGGGACAGCTACAATGAGCAGTTCTTC | few | TRBJ2-1 | TRBV6-1 | TRBD1
CATNKDPPRGTQYF | TGTGCCACCAATAAGGATCCTCCTCGGGGTACGCAGTATTTT | once | TRBJ2-3 | TRBV11-2 | .
CASNSPGRITYEQYF | TGTGCCAGCAATTCCCCGGGACGGATAACCTACGAGCAGTACTTC | . | TRBJ2-7 | TRBV28 | .